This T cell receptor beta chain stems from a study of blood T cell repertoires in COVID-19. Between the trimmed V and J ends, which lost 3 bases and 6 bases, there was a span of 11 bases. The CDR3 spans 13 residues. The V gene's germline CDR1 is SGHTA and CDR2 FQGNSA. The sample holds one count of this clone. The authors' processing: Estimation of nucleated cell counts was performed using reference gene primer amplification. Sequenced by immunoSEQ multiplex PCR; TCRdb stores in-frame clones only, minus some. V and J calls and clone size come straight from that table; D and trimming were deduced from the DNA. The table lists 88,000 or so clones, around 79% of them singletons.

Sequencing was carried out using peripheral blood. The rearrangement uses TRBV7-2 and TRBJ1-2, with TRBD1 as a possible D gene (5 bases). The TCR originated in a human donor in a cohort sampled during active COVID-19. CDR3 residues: CASSLGLWDGYTF. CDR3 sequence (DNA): TGTGCCAGCAGCTTGGGACTGTGGGATGGCTACACCTTC.